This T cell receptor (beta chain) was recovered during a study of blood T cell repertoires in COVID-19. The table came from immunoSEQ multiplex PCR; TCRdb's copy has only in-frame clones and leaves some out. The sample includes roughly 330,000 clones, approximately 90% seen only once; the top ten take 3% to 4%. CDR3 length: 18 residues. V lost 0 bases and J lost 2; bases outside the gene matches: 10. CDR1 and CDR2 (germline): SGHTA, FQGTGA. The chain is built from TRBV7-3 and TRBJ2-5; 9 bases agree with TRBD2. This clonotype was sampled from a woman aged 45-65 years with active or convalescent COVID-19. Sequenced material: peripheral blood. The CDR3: CASSLTQPGLAHQETQYF. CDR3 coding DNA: TGTGCCAGCAGCTTAACGCAACCGGGACTAGCACATCAAGAGACCCAGTACTTC. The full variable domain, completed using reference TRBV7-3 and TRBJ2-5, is GAGVSQTPSNKVTEKGKYVELRCDPISGHTALYWYRQSLGQGPEFLIYFQGTGAADDSGLPNDRFFAVRPEGSVSTLKIQRTERGDSAVYLCASSLTQPGLAHQETQYFGPGTRLLVL.